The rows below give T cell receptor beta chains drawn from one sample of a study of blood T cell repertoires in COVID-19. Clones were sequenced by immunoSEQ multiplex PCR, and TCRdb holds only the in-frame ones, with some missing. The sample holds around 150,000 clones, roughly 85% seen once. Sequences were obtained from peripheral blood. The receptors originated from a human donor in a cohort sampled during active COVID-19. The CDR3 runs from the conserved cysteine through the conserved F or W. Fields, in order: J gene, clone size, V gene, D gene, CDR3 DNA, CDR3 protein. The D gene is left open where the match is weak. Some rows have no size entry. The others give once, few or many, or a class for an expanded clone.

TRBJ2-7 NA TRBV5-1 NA TGCGCCAGCAGCTTGGGACTAGGATACTACGAGCAGTACTTC CASSLGLGYYEQYF
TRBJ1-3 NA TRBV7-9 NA TGTGCCAGCAGCGCCACCGGGGGAAACACCATATATTTT CASSATGGNTIYF
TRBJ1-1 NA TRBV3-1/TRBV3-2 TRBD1 TGTGCCAGTCCGACCAACAGGGGCACTGAAGCTTTCTTT CASPTNRGTEAFF
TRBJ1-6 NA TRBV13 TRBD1 TGTGCCAGCAGCCTGGGGACAGGCCATTCACCCCTCCACTTT CASSLGTGHSPLHF
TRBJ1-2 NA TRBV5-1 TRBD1 TGCGCCAGCAGCCACGGACAGGGAAACTATGGCTACACCTTC CASSHGQGNYGYTF
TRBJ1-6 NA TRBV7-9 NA TGTGCCAGCAGCCAGGGGACAAATTCACCCCTCCACTTT CASSQGTNSPLHF
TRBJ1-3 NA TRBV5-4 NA TGTGCCAGCAGTTCCGGGAACACTGGAAACACCATATATTTT CASSSGNTGNTIYF
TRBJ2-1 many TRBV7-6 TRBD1 TGTGCCAGCAGCTCCTCCCCGGGACAGGGGTCCTACAATGAGCAGTTCTTC CASSSSPGQGSYNEQFF
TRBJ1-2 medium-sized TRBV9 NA TGTGCCAGCAGCGCGCGAGATGATGGCTACACCTTC CASSARDDGYTF
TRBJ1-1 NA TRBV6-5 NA TGTGCCAGCAACAGGGAGAAGAACACTGAAGCTTTCTTT CASNREKNTEAFF
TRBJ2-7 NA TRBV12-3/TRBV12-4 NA TGTGCCAGCAGCCCCTCAGGGAGGGAGCAGTACTTC CASSPSGREQYF
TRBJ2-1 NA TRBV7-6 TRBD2 TGTGCCAGCAGCTCAGTGAGCCGACTAGCGGACTCCTACAATGAGCAGTTCTTC CASSSVSRLADSYNEQFF
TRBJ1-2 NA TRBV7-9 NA TGTGCCAGCAGCATCGCAGGGGATCCCTATGGCTACACCTTC CASSIAGDPYGYTF
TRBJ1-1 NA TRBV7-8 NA TGTGCCAGCAGCTTAGCGAGGCAGCCGGGGGGTGGAACTGAAGCTTTCTTT CASSLARQPGGGTEAFF
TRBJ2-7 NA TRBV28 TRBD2 TGTGCCAGCAACGAGCGGCGAATCGGGAGGAGCGAGCAGTACTTC CASNERRIGRSEQYF
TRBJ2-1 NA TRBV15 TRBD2 TGTGCCACCAGCAGAGGGGGACTAGCCGGTGGGCTCTCCTACAATGAGCAGTTCTTC CATSRGGLAGGLSYNEQFF
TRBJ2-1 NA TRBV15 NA TGTGCCACCAGCAGAGATAAGGTTAGCGATGAGCAGTTCTTC CATSRDKVSDEQFF
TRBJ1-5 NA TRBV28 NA TGTGCCAGCAGTTTACAGGTTGGGGGGGGCAATCAGCCCCAGCATTTT CASSLQVGGGNQPQHF
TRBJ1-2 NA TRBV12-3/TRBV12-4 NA TGTGCCAGCAGCATCTTACGGGACTATGGCTACACCTTC CASSILRDYGYTF
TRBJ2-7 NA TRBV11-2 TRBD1 TGTGCCAGCAGGTTAGCAGGGGGCGGGAACGAGCAGTACTTC CASRLAGGGNEQYF
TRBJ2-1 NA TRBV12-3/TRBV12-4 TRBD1 TGTGCCAGCCTCGGACAGGGGTACAATGAGCAGTTCTTC CASLGQGYNEQFF
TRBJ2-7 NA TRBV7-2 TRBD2 TGTGCCAGCAGTTTGATGACTAGCGGGGGGCAAAACACTTTCTACGAGCAGTACTTC CASSLMTSGGQNTFYEQYF
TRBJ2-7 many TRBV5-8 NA TGTGCCAGCAGCTTGGCCGTCGGGACCTACGAGCAGTACTTC CASSLAVGTYEQYF
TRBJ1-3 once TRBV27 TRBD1 TGTGCTCTTGGCCCCCCGGGACAGGTCCGCTCTGGAAACACCATATATTTT CALGPPGQVRSGNTIYF
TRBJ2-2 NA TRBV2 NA TGTGCCAGCAGTGAATACAGGGCGAACACCGGGGAGCTGTTTTTT CASSEYRANTGELFF
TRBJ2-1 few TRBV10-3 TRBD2 TGTGCCATCTTAGCGGGAGCGGGCGATGAGCAGTTCTTC CAILAGAGDEQFF
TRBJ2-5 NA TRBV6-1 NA TGTGCCAGCAGTGAGAGCATGGGGGGACAAGAGACCCAGTACTTC CASSESMGGQETQYF
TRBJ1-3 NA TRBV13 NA TGTGCCAGCACGTTCATGGGAGGCTCTGGAAACACCATATATTTT CASTFMGGSGNTIYF
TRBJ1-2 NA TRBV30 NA TGTGCCTGGAGTCTACAGGGCAGCTATGGCTACACCTTC CAWSLQGSYGYTF
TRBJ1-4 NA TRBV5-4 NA TGTGCCAGCAGCTTGGACAGCCGAAATGAAAAACTGTTTTTT CASSLDSRNEKLFF
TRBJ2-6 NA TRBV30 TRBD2 TGTGCCTCTAATTGGGGGCTAGCGGGAGGCAGGAGCTCTGGGGCCAACGTCCTGACTTTC CASNWGLAGGRSSGANVLTF
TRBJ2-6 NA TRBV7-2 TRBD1 TGTGCCAGCAGCTTTGACAGGGCTGGGGCCAACGTCCTGACTTTC CASSFDRAGANVLTF
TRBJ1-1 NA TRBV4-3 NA TGCGCCAGCAGCCAAGATACAGGGAAGGCTGAAGCTTTCTTT CASSQDTGKAEAFF
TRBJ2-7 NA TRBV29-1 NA TGCAGCGTTGATGAGGGCTACGAGCAGTACTTC CSVDEGYEQYF
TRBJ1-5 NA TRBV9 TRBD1 TGTGCCAGCAGCGAGGGACAGTATAGCAATCAGCCCCAGCATTTT CASSEGQYSNQPQHF
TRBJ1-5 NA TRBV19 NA TGTGCCAGTAGTATCCCAGGGTTGCAGCCCCAGCATTTT CASSIPGLQPQHF
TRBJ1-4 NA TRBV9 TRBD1 TGTGCCAGCAGCCCCAGGCCCGTAGCGGACAGGGGTGAAAAACTGTTTTTT CASSPRPVADRGEKLFF
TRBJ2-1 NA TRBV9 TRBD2 TGTGCCAACCGGACTAGCGGGAGCAATGAGCAGTTCTTC CANRTSGSNEQFF
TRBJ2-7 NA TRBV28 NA TGTGCCAGCAGCGAGGTAGGGGCGCGGGAGCAGTACTTC CASSEVGAREQYF
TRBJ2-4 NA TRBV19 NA TGTGCCAGTAGTATAGGGGGCATGGGTCTCGGCAAAAACATTCAGTACTTC CASSIGGMGLGKNIQYF
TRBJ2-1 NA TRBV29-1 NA TGCAGCGTTGGGACAGCCCTCTACAATGAGCAGTTCTTC CSVGTALYNEQFF
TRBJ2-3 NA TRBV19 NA TGTGCCAGTACTGCGAATAGCGCAACTAGCACAGATACGCAGTATTTT CASTANSATSTDTQYF
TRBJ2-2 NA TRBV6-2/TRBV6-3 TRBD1 TGTGCCAGCAGCCTCCGGGACAGGGTACACAGCGGAGAGCTGTTTTTT CASSLRDRVHSGELFF
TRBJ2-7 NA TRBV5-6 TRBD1 TGTGCCAGCAGTGGACCCAGGGGGCGGTACGAGCAGTACTTC CASSGPRGRYEQYF
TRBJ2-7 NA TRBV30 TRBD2 TGTGCCTGGAGCCACGGGCTAGCGGGAAACGGCTACGAGCAGTACTTC CAWSHGLAGNGYEQYF
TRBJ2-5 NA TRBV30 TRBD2 TGTGCCTGGAGTGTCGCGGGGGGCCGAGAGACCCAGTACTTC CAWSVAGGRETQYF
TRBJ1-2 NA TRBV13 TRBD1 TGTGCCAGCAGCGGCCGGGACAGGCCCGTCTATGGCTACACCTTC CASSGRDRPVYGYTF
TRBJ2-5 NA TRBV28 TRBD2 TGTGCCAGCAGTCGCCTCGGGAGGACAAAGGAGACCCAGTACTTC CASSRLGRTKETQYF
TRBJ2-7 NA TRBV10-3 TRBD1 TGTGCCATCAGACCTGGACAGGTCCCCTACGAGCAGTACTTC CAIRPGQVPYEQYF
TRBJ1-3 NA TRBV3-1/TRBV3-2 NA TGTGCCAGCAGCCCCCCCGGGGGGACAATAGGAAACACCATATATTTT CASSPPGGTIGNTIYF
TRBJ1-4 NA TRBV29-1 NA TGCAGCGGGGGGTTAAATGAAAAACTGTTTTTT CSGGLNEKLFF
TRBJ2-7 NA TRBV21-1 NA TGTGCCAGCAGCAAAGCGCTTTGGGACAGGGCAGTCTACGAGCAGTACTTC CASSKALWDRAVYEQYF
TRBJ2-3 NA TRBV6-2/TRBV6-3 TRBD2 TGTGCCAGCAGTCGACTAGCGGGGGGCTACACAGATACGCAGTATTTT CASSRLAGGYTDTQYF
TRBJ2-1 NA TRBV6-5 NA TGTGCCAGCAGTCGGCGGGACCCCCCCTCCGGCGAGCAGTTCTTC CASSRRDPPSGEQFF
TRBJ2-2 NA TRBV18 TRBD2 TGTGCCAGCTCACCAAGGACTAGCGGGGGGTCGAACACCGGGGAGCTGTTTTTT CASSPRTSGGSNTGELFF
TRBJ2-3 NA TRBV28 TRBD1 TGTGCCACCTACACGCAATTCCGGGACAGGGACACAGATACGCAGTATTTT CATYTQFRDRDTDTQYF
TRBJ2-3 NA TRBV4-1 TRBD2 TGCGCCAGCAGCCAAGAAGCTAGCGGGAGGACAGATACGCAGTATTTT CASSQEASGRTDTQYF
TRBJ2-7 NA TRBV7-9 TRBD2 TGTGCCAGCAGCTTAGTTAGCGGGAGTATCTACGAGCAGTACTTC CASSLVSGSIYEQYF
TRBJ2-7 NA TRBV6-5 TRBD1 TGTGCCAGCAGTCCCTCCGGGACAGGGGTCGAGCAGTACTTC CASSPSGTGVEQYF